This T cell receptor (beta chain) was recovered during a study of T cells in localized non-small cell lung cancer (dated by TCRdb to 2019 to 2021). At the level of the whole study: T cell repertoires of some 240 early-stage NSCLC patients were analyzed, with tumors being compared against uninvolved tumor-adjacent lungs. Of the NSCLC patients, around 140 were male and about a hundred were female, and the mean age was about 69 years. The cohort comprised 236 treatment-naïve NSCLC patients with resected, localized lung tumors.

At diagnosis, peripheral blood, uninvolved tumor-adjacent lung and tumor were collected and stored as a combination of fresh-frozen and FFPE material. For TCR repertoire profiling, blood samples were analyzed as peripheral blood mononuclear cells. Study-wide conclusions, independent of this receptor: A median of approximately 53 of the top 100 tumor clones turned up in the paired uninvolved adjacent lung, and around 27 of those clones also ranked among the top 100 of that same adjacent lung. Because of the exploratory design, TCR variables were selected using unadjusted p-values without false-discovery rate correction. Longer overall survival was associated with higher blood T cell density, whereas shorter survival was associated with higher adjacent-lung clonality. Uninvolved tumor-adjacent lung showed the highest T cell clonality, higher than tumor, which suggests more focused antigenic responses in the uninvolved tumor-adjacent lung. Multi-region tumor sequencing was not performed, so intratumor heterogeneity could not be excluded.

The CDR3 spans 15 residues, from the cysteine through the phenylalanine. The sequence is cut down to CDR3 DNA, 45 bases in frame from base 1. Relative to germline, V is 5 bases shorter and J is 0 bases shorter, with 13 bases between their ends. The germline V gene provides CDR1 SGHTA and CDR2 FQGNSA. To note about this clone: The antigen it recognizes is unknown. No quality values exist for individual bases; no much larger clone is one base distant.

TCR beta CDR3 regions were sequenced from DNA using the immunoSEQ Assay. The study's own analysis went as follows. T cell density was computed as TCR beta template counts normalized to usable DNA estimated by amplifying housekeeping genes. Using the preseqR package, richness was estimated by extrapolating to 120,000 templates for tissue samples and 400,000 templates for PBMC samples. Clonality was defined by subtracting Pielou's evenness from one. To identify tissue-enriched TCRs, differential abundance testing was run on productive amino-acid clonotypes with a minimum total count of 5 and an alpha of 0.1. The Jaccard Index and the Morisita Overlap Index were used to measure how much the repertoires overlapped between compartments. GLIPH grouped TCR beta CDR3s together with public tetramer-defined viral CDR3s, and a viral motif had to include at least three viral sequences and show V-gene enrichment. TCRdb stores this immuneACCESS table with in-frame sequences only. Part of the clones is absent; in the studies checked, under half of the shortfall reflects unresolved V genes, and no reason is known for the rest. V, J and clone size are taken as reported in that table, and D and trimming were inferred from the DNA itself. The table for this sample lists about 25,000 clones; 75% to 90% of them were counted only once. Roughly 5% of the sample goes to the ten largest clones.

The sequencing here drew on peripheral blood, taken before any cancer treatment. This receptor was identified in a male donor older than 55 with stage II squamous cell lung carcinoma. Rearrangement joined TRBV7-2 to TRBJ1-2; the D gene is possibly TRBD1, with 5 bases matching. The DNA sequence follows: TGTGCCAGCAGCGCTACGACAGCCTCTAACTATGGCTACACCTTC. Translated, it gives CASSATTASNYGYTF.